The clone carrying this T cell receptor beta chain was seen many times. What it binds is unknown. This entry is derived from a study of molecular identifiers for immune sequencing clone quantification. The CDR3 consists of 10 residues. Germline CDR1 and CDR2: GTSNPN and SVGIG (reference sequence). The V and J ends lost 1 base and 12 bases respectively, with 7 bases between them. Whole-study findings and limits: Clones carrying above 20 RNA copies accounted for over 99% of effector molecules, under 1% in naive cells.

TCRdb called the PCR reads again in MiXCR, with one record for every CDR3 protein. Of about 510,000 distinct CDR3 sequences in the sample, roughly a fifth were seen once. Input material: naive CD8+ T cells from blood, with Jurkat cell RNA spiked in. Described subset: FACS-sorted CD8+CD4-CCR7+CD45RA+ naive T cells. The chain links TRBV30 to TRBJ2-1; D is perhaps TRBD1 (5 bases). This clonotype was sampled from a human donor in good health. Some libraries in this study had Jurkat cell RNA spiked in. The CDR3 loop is CAWSAGRQFF. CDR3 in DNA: TGTGCCTGGAGTGCAGGGCGGCAGTTCTTC.